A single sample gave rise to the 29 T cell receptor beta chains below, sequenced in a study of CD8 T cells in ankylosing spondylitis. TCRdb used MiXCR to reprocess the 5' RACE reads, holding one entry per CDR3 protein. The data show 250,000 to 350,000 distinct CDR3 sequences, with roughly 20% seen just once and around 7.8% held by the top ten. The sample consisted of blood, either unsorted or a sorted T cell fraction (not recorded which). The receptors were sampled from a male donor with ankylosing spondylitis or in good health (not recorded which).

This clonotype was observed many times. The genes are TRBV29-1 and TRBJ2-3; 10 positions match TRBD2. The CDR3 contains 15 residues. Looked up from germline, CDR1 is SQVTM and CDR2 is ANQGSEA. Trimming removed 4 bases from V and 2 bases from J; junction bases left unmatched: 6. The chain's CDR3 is CSVVRTSGFTDTQYF. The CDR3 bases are TGCAGCGTTGTACGGACTAGCGGTTTCACAGATACGCAGTATTTT.

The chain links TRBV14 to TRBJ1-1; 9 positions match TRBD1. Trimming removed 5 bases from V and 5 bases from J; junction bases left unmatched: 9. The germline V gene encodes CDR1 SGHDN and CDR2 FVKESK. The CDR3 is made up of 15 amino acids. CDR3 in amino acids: CASSNRTGAGTEAFF. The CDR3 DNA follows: TGTGCCAGCAGCAATCGGACAGGGGCGGGGACTGAAGCTTTCTTT.

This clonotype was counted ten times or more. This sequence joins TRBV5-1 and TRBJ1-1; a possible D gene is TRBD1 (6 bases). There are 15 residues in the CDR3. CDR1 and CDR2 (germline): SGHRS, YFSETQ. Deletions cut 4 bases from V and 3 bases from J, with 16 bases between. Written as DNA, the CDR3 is TGCGCCAGCAGCGGGGACAAAACAGCTTACACTGAAGCTTTCTTT. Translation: CASSGDKTAYTEAFF.

CDR3: CASSSFARWDV. CDR3 coding DNA: TGTGCCAGCAGTTCCTTTGCTCGATGGGACGTC. The chain employs TRBV2 and TRBJ2-7; D ambiguous. The CDR3 extends over 11 amino acids. Germline values: CDR1 SNHLY, CDR2 FYNNEI.

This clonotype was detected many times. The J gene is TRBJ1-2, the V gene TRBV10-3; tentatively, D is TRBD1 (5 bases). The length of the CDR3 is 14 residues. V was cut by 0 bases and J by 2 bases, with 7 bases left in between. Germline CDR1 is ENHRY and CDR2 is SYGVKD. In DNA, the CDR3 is TGTGCCATCAGTGAGTCAAGACAGAACTATGGCTACACCTTC. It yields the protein CAISESRQNYGYTF.

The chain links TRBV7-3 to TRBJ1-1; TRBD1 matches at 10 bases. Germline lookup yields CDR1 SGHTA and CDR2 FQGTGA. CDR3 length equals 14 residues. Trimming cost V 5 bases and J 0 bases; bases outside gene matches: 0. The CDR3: CASSGTGVNTEAFF. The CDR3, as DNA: TGTGCCAGCAGCGGGACAGGGGTGAACACTGAAGCTTTCTTT.

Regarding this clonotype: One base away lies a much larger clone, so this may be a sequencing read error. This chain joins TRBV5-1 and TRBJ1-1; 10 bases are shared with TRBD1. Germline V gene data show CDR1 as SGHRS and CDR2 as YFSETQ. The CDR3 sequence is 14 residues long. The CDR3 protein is CTSSSSGQGTEAFF. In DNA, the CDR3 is TGCACCAGCAGCTCGTCGGGACAGGGGACCGAAGCTTTCTTT.

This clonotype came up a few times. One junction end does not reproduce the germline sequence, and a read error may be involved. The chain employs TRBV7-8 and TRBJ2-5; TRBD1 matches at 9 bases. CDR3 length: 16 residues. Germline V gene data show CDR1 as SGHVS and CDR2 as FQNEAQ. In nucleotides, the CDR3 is TGTACCAGCAGCCCACCCTCCGGGACAGGGTTGAAGACCCAGTACTTC. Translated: CTSSPPSGTGLKTQYF.

CDR3 DNA sequence: TGCGCCAGCAGCTTGAATCGGGAGGGCACAGATACGCAGTATTTT. Amino acid sequence: CASSLNREGTDTQYF. The chain joins TRBV5-1 to TRBJ2-3, with 7 bases identical to TRBD2. The V and J ends lost 1 base and 1 base, in that order; junction bases with no gene match: 3. This CDR3 has 15 residues. CDR1 is SGHRS, CDR2 YFSETQ, per germline.

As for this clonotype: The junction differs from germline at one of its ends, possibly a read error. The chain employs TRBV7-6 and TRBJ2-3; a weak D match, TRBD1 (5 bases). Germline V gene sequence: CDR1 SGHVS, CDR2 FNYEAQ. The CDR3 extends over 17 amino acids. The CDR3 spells CAGSLIGGQGFSDTQYF. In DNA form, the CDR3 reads TGTGCCGGCAGCTTAATCGGTGGGCAGGGTTTCTCAGATACGCAGTATTTT. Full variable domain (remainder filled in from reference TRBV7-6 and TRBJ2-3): GAGVSQSPRYKVTKRGQDVALRCDPISGHVSLYWYRQALGQGPEFLTYFNYEAQQDKSGLPNDRFSAERPEGSISTLTIQRTEQRDSAMYRCAGSLIGGQGFSDTQYFGPGTRLTVL.

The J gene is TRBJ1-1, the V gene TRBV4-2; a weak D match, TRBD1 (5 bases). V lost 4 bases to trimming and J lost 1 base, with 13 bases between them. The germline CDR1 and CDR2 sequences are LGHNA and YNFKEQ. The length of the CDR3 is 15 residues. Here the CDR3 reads CASSPGQATNTEAFF. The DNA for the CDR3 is TGTGCCAGCAGCCCAGGGCAGGCGACGAACACTGAAGCTTTCTTT.

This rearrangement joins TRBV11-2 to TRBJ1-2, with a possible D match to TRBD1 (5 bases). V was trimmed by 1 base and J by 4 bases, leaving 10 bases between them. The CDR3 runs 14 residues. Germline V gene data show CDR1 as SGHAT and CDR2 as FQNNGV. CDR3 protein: CASSLAPGSYGYTF. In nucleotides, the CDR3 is TGTGCCAGCAGCTTAGCGCCAGGGAGCTATGGCTACACCTTC. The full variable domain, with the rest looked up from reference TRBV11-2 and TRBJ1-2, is EAGVAQSPRYKIIEKRQSVAFWCNPISGHATLYWYQQILGQGPKLLIQFQNNGVVDDSQLPKDRFSAERLKGVDSTLKIQPAKLEDSAVYLCASSLAPGSYGYTFGSGTRLTVV.

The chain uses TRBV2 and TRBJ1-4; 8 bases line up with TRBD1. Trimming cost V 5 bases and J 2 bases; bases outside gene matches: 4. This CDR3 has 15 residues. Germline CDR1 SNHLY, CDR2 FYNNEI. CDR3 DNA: TGTGCCAGCAGTTTCTGGACAGGGACTAATGAAAAACTGTTTTTT. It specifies CASSFWTGTNEKLFF.

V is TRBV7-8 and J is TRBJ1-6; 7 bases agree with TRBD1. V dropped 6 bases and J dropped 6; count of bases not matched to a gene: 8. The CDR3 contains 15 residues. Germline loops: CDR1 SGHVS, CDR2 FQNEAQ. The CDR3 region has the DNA TGTGCCAGCAGACTTTCCGGGACAGCTAATTCACCCCTCCACTTT. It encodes CASRLSGTANSPLHF. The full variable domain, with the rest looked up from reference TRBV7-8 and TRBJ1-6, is GAGVSQSPRYKVAKRGQDVALRCDPISGHVSLFWYQQALGQGPEFLTYFQNEAQLDKSGLPSDRFFAERPEGSVSTLKIQRTQQEDSAVYLCASRLSGTANSPLHFGNGTRLTVT.

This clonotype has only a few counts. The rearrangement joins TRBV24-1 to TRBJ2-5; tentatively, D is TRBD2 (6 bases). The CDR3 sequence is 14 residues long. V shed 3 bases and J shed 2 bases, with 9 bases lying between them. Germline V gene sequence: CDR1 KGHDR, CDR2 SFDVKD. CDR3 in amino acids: CATSDPGLQETQYF. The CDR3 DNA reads TGTGCCACCAGTGATCCGGGACTGCAAGAGACCCAGTACTTC.

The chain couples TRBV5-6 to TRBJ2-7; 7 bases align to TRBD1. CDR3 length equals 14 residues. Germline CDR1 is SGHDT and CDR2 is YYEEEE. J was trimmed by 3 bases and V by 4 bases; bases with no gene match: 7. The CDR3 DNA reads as TGTGCCAGCAGCGACGGGACAGACCTCTACGAGCAGTACGTC. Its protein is CASSDGTDLYEQYV.

The DNA of the CDR3 is TGCGCCAGCACCGACCGACTAGCAGAGGAGACCCAGTACTTC. Its protein product is CASTDRLAEETQYF. The chain uses TRBV5-1 and TRBJ2-5, with 7 bases lining up with TRBD2. Per germline, CDR1 SGHRS and CDR2 YFSETQ. The CDR3 sequence is 14 residues long. V shed 6 bases, J shed 5 bases, and the junction held 10 bases outside the gene matches.

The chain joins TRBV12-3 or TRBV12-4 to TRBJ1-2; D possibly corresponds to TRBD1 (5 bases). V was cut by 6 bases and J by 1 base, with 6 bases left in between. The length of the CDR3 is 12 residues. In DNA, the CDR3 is TGTGCCAGCAGACAGGATAACTATGGCTACACCTTC. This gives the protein CASRQDNYGYTF.

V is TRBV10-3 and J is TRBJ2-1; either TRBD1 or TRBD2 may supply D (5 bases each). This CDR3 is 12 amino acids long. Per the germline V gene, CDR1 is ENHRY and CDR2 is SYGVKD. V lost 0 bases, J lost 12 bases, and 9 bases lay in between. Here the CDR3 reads CAISESGVAQFF. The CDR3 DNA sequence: TGTGCCATCAGTGAGTCGGGGGTCGCGCAGTTCTTC.

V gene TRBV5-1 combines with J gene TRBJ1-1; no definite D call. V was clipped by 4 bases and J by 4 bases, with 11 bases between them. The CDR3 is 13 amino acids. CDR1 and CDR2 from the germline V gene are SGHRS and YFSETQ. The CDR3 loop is CASSLPSLTEAFF. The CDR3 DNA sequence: TGCGCCAGCAGCCTCCCATCACTCACTGAAGCTTTCTTT. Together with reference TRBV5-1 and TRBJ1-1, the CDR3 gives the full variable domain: KAGVTQTPRYLIKTRGQQVTLSCSPISGHRSVSWYQQTPGQGLQFLFEYFSETQRNKGNFPGRFSGRQFSNSRSEMNVSTLELGDSALYLCASSLPSLTEAFFGQGTRLTVV.

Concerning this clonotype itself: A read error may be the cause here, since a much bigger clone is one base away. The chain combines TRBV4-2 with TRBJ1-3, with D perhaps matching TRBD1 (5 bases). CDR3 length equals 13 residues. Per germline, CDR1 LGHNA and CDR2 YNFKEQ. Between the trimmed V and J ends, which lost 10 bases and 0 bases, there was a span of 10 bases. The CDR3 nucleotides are TGTGCCAACGGGGGAGACTCTGGAAACACCATATATTTT. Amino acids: CANGGDSGNTIYF.

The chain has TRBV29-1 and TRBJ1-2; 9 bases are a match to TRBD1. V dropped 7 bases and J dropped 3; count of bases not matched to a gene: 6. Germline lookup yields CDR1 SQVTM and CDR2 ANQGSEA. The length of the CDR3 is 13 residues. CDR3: CSASTGGDYGYTF. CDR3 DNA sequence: TGCAGCGCCTCGACAGGGGGTGACTATGGCTACACCTTC.

The CDR3 DNA reads TGTGCCAGCAGCTTAGCCAGTCTGGGTCAGCCCCAGCATTTT. Translation: CASSLASLGQPQHF. This chain joins TRBV7-8 and TRBJ1-5, with D unclear. The V and J ends lost 0 bases and 6 bases respectively, with 9 bases between them. Germline CDR1 and CDR2: SGHVS and FQNEAQ. The CDR3 extends over 14 amino acids.

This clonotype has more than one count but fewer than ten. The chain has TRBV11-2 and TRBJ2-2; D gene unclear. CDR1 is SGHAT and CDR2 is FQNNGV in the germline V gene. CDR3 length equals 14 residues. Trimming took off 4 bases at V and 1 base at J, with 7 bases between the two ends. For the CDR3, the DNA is TGTGCCAGCAGCTCGGTGCGGAACACCGGGGAGCTGTTTTTT. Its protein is CASSSVRNTGELFF.

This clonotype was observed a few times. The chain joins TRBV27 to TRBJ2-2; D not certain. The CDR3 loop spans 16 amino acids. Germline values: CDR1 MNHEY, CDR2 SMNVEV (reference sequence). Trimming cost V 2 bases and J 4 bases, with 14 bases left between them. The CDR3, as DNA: TGTGCCAGCAGTTTACGTGTGGGCCGTGGCACCGGGGAGCTGTTTTTT. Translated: CASSLRVGRGTGELFF.

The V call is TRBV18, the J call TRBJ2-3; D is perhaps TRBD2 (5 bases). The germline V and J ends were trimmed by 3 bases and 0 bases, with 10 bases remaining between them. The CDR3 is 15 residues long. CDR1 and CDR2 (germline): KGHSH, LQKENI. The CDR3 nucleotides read TGTGCCAGCTCACCCGACGGGGTAAGCACAGATACGCAGTATTTT. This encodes CASSPDGVSTDTQYF.

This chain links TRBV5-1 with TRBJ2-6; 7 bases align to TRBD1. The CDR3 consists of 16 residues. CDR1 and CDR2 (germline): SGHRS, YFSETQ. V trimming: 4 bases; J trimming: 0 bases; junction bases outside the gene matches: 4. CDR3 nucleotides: TGCGCCAGCAGCCCGACAGGGAGCTCTGGGGCCAACGTCCTGACTTTC. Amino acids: CASSPTGSSGANVLTF. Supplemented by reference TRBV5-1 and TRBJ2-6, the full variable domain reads KAGVTQTPRYLIKTRGQQVTLSCSPISGHRSVSWYQQTPGQGLQFLFEYFSETQRNKGNFPGRFSGRQFSNSRSEMNVSTLELGDSALYLCASSPTGSSGANVLTFGAGSRLTVL.

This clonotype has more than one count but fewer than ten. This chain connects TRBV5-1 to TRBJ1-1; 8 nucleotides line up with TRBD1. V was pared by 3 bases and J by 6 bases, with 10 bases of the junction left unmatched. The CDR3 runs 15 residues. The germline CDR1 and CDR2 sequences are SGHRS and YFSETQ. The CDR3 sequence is CASSSLGQDGAEAFF. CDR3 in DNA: TGCGCCAGCAGCTCACTGGGACAGGACGGTGCTGAAGCTTTCTTT. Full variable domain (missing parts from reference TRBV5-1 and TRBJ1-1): KAGVTQTPRYLIKTRGQQVTLSCSPISGHRSVSWYQQTPGQGLQFLFEYFSETQRNKGNFPGRFSGRQFSNSRSEMNVSTLELGDSALYLCASSSLGQDGAEAFFGQGTRLTVV.

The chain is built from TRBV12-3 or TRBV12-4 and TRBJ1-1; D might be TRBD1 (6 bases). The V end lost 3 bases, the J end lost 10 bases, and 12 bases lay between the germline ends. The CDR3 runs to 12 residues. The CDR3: CASSFPQGLAFF. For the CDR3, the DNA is TGTGCCAGCAGTTTTCCCCAGGGGTTAGCTTTCTTT.